This T cell receptor beta chain was recovered during a study of blood T cell repertoires in COVID-19. Study overall: Specimens from acute and convalescent COVID-19 originated in the United States, Italy and Spain. Sample material is recorded as cDNA or gDNA derived from T cells, B-cell-depleted T cells, or PBMCs.

V lost 5 bases to trimming and J lost 2 bases; unmatched junction nucleotides: 4. Germline CDR1 reads SEHNR; CDR2 reads FQNEAQ (reference sequence). The CDR3 sequence is 15 residues long. Seattle cases were enrolled at active infection and followed longitudinally. Original data processing: Reference gene primers were amplified, and this amplification served to estimate nucleated cell counts. TCRdb's copy holds only in-frame clones and misses some; the assay was immunoSEQ multiplex PCR. V, J and clone size were drawn from that table, and D and trimming were deduced from the DNA. The table records roughly 350,000 clones, 87% of them present only once.

The sequenced material came from peripheral blood. J is TRBJ2-1 and V is TRBV7-9; 9 bases map to TRBD1. The clonotype originates from a woman aged 45-59 years with COVID-19, enrolled during active disease. CDR3 bases: TGTGCCAGCAGCCCCAGACAGGGGGCCTACAATGAGCAGTTCTTC. It translates to CASSPRQGAYNEQFF.